Sequencing of this T cell receptor beta chain was carried out in a study of beta chain features in type 1 diabetes. Overall study results and limits: Significant though moderate, a shortening of TCRB CDR3s appeared in all four CD4+ subsets of Type 1 diabetes patients. Shorter templates might be favored by PCR, and equally so in patients and in controls.

Germline CDR1 and CDR2: SGHTA and FQGNSA. Trimming shortened V by 5 bases and J by 9 bases, and 11 bases separated the two germline ends. The CDR3 extends over 12 amino acids. The isolated RNA, all of it, was reverse transcribed, so expressed TCRB transcripts were what got sequenced. Here immunoSEQ multiplex PCR was the method, and the copy in TCRdb shows in-frame clones only, minus some. The data contain 300,000 to 350,000 clones, 13% of them singletons. Regarding this clone: What it recognizes is unknown.

The origin of this receptor is a woman aged 18 to 35 with type 1 diabetes. The sequencing input was naive CD4+ T cells from blood. The J gene is TRBJ1-5, the V gene TRBV7-2; D unclear. The CDR3 loop is CASSPYVGPQHF. The CDR3 coding sequence is TGTGCCAGCAGCCCCTACGTCGGGCCCCAGCATTTT.